A single sample is the source of the 17 T cell receptor beta chains below, sequenced in a study of T cells after yellow fever vaccination (dated by TCRdb to between 2017 and 2020). Library generation was performed with 5' RACE. The sample was run on an Illumina HiSeq 2500. TCRdb itself trimmed the public reads at Q25 with fastp, ran MiXCR and retained productive beta chains. Every CDR3 protein is listed once, alongside the most common genes and DNA of its rows. Across this sample there are about 340,000 distinct CDR3 sequences, with approximately 9% seen only once. Jointly, the top ten make up more than 15% of the sample. According to the study, the label for this sample's treatment or condition signals: live attenuated yellow fever vaccine strain. The source was PBMCs, collected on the day of the first yellow fever vaccination. Source of these receptors: a man aged 18-30 years who received the YFV17D yellow fever vaccine.

This clonotype occurred a few times. The rearrangement links TRBV3-1 to TRBJ1-2; D is perhaps TRBD1 (6 bases). The CDR3 spans 14 residues. Germline V CDR1 and CDR2: LGHDT, YNNKEL (reference sequence). V lost 3 bases and J lost 5, with 13 bases in between. The chain's CDR3 is CASSQFLQGYGYTF. CDR3 nucleotides: TGTGCCAGCAGCCAGTTCCTACAGGGATATGGCTACACCTTC.

This clonotype was seen repeatedly, ten times or more. The V gene is TRBV20-1, the J gene TRBJ2-3; TRBD1 matches at 8 bases. This CDR3 spans 14 amino acids. The germline V gene encodes CDR1 DFQATT and CDR2 SNEGSKA (reference sequence). Trimming removed 0 bases from V and 5 bases from J; junction bases left unmatched: 4. CDR3 DNA sequence: TGCAGTGCTAGAGATCGGACAGGGCGAGATACGCAGTATTTT. Translated: CSARDRTGRDTQYF.

J is TRBJ2-5 and V is TRBV24-1; the match to TRBD1 covers 7 bases. V was clipped by 1 base and J by 5 bases; unmatched bases: 9. Germline CDR1 reads KGHDR; CDR2 reads SFDVKD. This CDR3 contains 16 residues. In DNA form, the CDR3 reads TGTGCCACCAGTGATTTTACGACAGGGTCTGAGGAGACCCAGTACTTC. Protein product: CATSDFTTGSEETQYF.

The rearrangement links TRBV25-1 to TRBJ1-3, with 8 bases that match TRBD1. The CDR3 has 16 amino acids. Germline V gene sequence: CDR1 MGHDK, CDR2 SYGVNS. Trimming took 6 bases from V and 0 from J; bases not matched to a gene: 7. DNA of the CDR3: TGTGCCAGCAGCGAAGGACAGGGCCCCTCTGGAAACACCATATATTTT. This translates into CASSEGQGPSGNTIYF.

This clonotype was counted only a few times. The chain joins TRBV7-2 to TRBJ2-1; no clear D. Trimming shortened V by 5 bases and J by 7 bases, and 12 bases separated the two germline ends. The CDR3 has 13 amino acids. The germline CDR1 and CDR2 sequences are SGHTA and FQGNSA. The CDR3 sequence: CASSPPSQNEQFF. The CDR3, as DNA: TGTGCCAGCAGCCCCCCCAGTCAGAATGAGCAGTTCTTC.

This clonotype was observed a handful of times. The CDR3 coding sequence is TGTGCCAGCAGCCCCGGGACGGTGTTCGGGTCACCCCTCCACTTT. It specifies CASSPGTVFGSPLHF. This chain joins TRBV27 and TRBJ1-6, with D maybe TRBD1 (5 bases). The V and J ends lost 6 bases and 10 bases respectively, with 19 bases between them. The CDR3 extends over 15 amino acids. Per the germline V gene, CDR1 is MNHEY and CDR2 is SMNVEV (reference sequence).

This clonotype has more than one count but fewer than ten. The chain has TRBV7-2 and TRBJ2-3; 8 bases agree with TRBD2. J gave up 5 bases and V 3 bases, and 13 bases lay outside the gene matches. The CDR3 has 17 amino acids. CDR1 SGHTA and CDR2 FQGNSA come from the germline V gene. Here the CDR3 DNA reads TGTGCCAGCAGCTTCAGGATGAGGCGGGGGGCCGGAGATACGCAGTATTTT. It codes for CASSFRMRRGAGDTQYF.

The CDR3 coding sequence is TGCAGTGCCCTGGATAGGGACAGGCACTCCTACGAGCAGTACTTC. The encoded protein is CSALDRDRHSYEQYF. V is TRBV20-1 and J is TRBJ2-7, with 8 nucleotides matching TRBD1. The length of the CDR3 is 15 residues. Germline loops: CDR1 DFQATT, CDR2 SNEGSKA (reference sequence). The V gene end was trimmed by 6 bases and the J gene end by 0 bases; junction bases not matched to a gene: 10.

The sample holds a few counts of this clonotype. The chain couples TRBV12-3 or TRBV12-4 to TRBJ2-1; 13 nucleotides match TRBD2. J lost 7 bases, V lost 7 bases, and 1 base had no gene match. There are 13 residues in the CDR3. CDR3 sequence: CASKTSGGNEQFF. Written as DNA, the CDR3 is TGTGCCAGCAAGACTAGCGGGGGGAATGAGCAGTTCTTC.

This clonotype has a handful of counts. The J gene is TRBJ2-5, the V gene TRBV7-9; D tentatively reads TRBD1 or TRBD2 (6 bases each). The V gene lost 2 bases and the J gene lost 1 base, with 14 bases spanning the gap. The CDR3 has 16 amino acids. Per the germline V gene, CDR1 is SEHNR and CDR2 is FQNEAQ (reference sequence). This chain's CDR3 is CASSLIGGPVQETQYF. Written as DNA, the CDR3 is TGTGCCAGCAGCTTAATTGGGGGGCCCGTCCAAGAGACCCAGTACTTC.

J is TRBJ1-5 and V is TRBV4-1, with TRBD1 as a possible D gene (6 bases). Looked up from germline, CDR1 is MGHRA and CDR2 is YSYEKL. The CDR3 covers 15 residues. V lost 1 base and J 7 bases, leaving 14 bases between the germline ends. CDR3 DNA sequence: TGCGCCAGCAGCCAAGGATCAGGGGTAGGCCAGCCCCAGCATTTT. It codes for CASSQGSGVGQPQHF.

The chain combines TRBV7-2 with TRBJ2-7; D tentatively reads TRBD1 or TRBD2 (5 bases each). With 3 bases removed from V and 9 bases from J, the gap between germline ends came to 21 bases. This CDR3 comprises 15 residues. CDR1 is SGHTA, CDR2 FQGNSA, per germline. As DNA, the CDR3 is TGTGCCAGCAGCTTCAGCCCCGGGACCCATTCAGGGCAGTACTTC. Protein: CASSFSPGTHSGQYF.

The chain recombines TRBV11-2 with TRBJ2-5; 7 bases align to TRBD1. The CDR3 sequence is 18 residues long. Germline V lookup: CDR1 SGHAT, CDR2 FQNNGV. V trimming: 4 bases; J trimming: 5 bases; junction bases outside the gene matches: 19. CDR3 nucleotides: TGTGCCAGCAGCTCGAGAACCCTACGACAGGGTGGCCGGGAGACCCAGTACTTC. Encoded protein: CASSSRTLRQGGRETQYF.

The genes are TRBV5-1 and TRBJ2-3; TRBD2 matches 11 bases. The CDR3 has 17 residues. The germline V gene encodes CDR1 SGHRS and CDR2 YFSETQ. The trim removed 0 bases at V and 2 bases at J, leaving 5 bases unmatched. The CDR3 DNA is TGCGCCAGCAGCTTGGGAATAGCGGGGGGGACCACAGATACGCAGTATTTT. It translates to CASSLGIAGGTTDTQYF.

This clonotype was found a few times. This chain connects TRBV29-1 to TRBJ2-5; possible D gene TRBD1, 5 bases. Germline CDR1 SQVTM, CDR2 ANQGSEA. CDR3 size: 14 residues. Trimming stripped 7 bases from V and 1 base from J, with 16 bases between. The CDR3 nucleotides read TGCAGCGCCCATCGGGTGGGGCGCCAAGAGACCCAGTACTTC. Translating it yields CSAHRVGRQETQYF. Full variable domain (remainder filled in from reference TRBV29-1 and TRBJ2-5): SAVISQKPSRDICQRGTSLTIQCQVDSQVTMMFWYRQQPGQSLTLIATANQGSEATYESGFVIDKFPISRPNLTFSTLTVSNMSPEDSSIYLCSAHRVGRQETQYFGPGTRLLVL.

This clonotype showed up just a few times. The J gene is TRBJ2-2, the V gene TRBV27; D is possibly TRBD2 (7 bases). The CDR3 sequence is 13 residues long. Germline V gene data show CDR1 as MNHEY and CDR2 as SMNVEV (reference sequence). The V and J ends lost 3 bases and 9 bases respectively, with 11 bases between them. The CDR3 nucleotides are TGTGCCAGCAGTTTCGGCGGGGGCAGGGAGCTGTTTTTT. Its protein product is CASSFGGGRELFF.

The CDR3 here is CASSRHGGSTDTQYF. As DNA, the CDR3 is TGCGCCAGCAGCCGCCACGGGGGGTCCACAGATACGCAGTATTTT. V usage is TRBV4-3 and J usage is TRBJ2-3, with 7 bases lining up with TRBD2. V lost 4 bases, J lost 2 bases, and 6 bases stayed unmatched. CDR3 length equals 15 residues. The V gene's germline CDR1 is LGHNA and CDR2 YSLEER.